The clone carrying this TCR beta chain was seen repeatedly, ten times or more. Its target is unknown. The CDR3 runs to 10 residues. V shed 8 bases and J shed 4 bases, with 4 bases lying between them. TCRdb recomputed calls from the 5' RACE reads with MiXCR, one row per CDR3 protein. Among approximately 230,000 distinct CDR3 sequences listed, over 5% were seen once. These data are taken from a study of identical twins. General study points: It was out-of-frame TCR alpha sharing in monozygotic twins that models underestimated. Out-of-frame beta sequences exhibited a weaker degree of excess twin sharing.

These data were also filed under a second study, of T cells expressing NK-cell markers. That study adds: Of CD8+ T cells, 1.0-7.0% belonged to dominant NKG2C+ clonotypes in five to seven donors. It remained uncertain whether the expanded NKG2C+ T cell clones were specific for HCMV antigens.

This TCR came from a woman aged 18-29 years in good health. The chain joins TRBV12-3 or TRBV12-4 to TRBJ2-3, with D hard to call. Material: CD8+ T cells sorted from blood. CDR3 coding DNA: TGTGCCAGCTCGGCAGATACGCAGTATTTT. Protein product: CASSADTQYF.